This TCR beta chain was sequenced for a study of T cell responses to AZD1222 COVID-19 vaccine. Whole-study context: Pooling was applied to second doses at about 4 or about 12 weeks.

Study-wide points: White British ancestry dominated among donors, who included more females, and clonal diversity was possibly underestimated. The study reported that nearly half of spike-specific TCRs target unmutated variant regions.

Comment on this clone: The antigen remains unidentified.

Repertoires were generated with immunoSEQ multiplex PCR, while TCRdb's copy carries only in-frame clones and drops some. Altogether 130,000 or so clones are present, 80% to 90% being singletons, with the ten largest covering 20% to 25%. This CDR3 has 13 amino acids. V was cut by 7 bases and J by 5 bases, with 14 bases left in between. Germline V gives CDR1 MNHEY, CDR2 SVGAGI. The V call is TRBV6-5, the J call TRBJ1-1; weak D call: TRBD1 (5 bases). The receptor was derived from an adult in good health. The sequences come from peripheral blood, collected on day 0 of AZD1222 vaccination. The CDR3, as DNA: TGTGCCAGCAATCCGGTGGGGGGGACTGAAGCTTTCTTT. This encodes CASNPVGGTEAFF.